The rows below give T cell receptor beta chains drawn from one sample of a study of T cell responses to AZD1222 COVID-19 vaccine. Libraries were prepared by immunoSEQ multiplex PCR; TCRdb keeps only in-frame clonotypes and omits some of them. Of roughly 120,000 clones listed, about 86% were seen once; the top ten hold roughly a sixth. The sequences come from peripheral blood, collected 28 days after the second AZD1222 dose. The source of these receptors is an adult who received the AZD1222 COVID-19 vaccine. Each CDR3 is given with its conserved first and last residue. The order of the fields is V gene, clone size, CDR3 protein. Size values are once, few and many counts, or a class for expanded clones, and some rows have none.

v_call: TRBV2; clone_size: .; cdr3_aa: CASRDISSRGKNIQYF
v_call: TRBV24-1; clone_size: .; cdr3_aa: CATSDPPEYYGYTF
v_call: TRBV11-2; clone_size: once; cdr3_aa: CASSFSGSNEKLFF
v_call: TRBV7-2; clone_size: .; cdr3_aa: CASIEGPNRYNEQFF
v_call: TRBV3-1/TRBV3-2; clone_size: .; cdr3_aa: CASSQGQGLSYNSPLHF
v_call: TRBV19; clone_size: .; cdr3_aa: CATASRQGGELFF
v_call: TRBV6-1; clone_size: few; cdr3_aa: CASSEGRVALHF
v_call: TRBV18; clone_size: .; cdr3_aa: CASSLGGEQFF
v_call: TRBV12-3/TRBV12-4; clone_size: .; cdr3_aa: CASSGDYSEQYF
v_call: TRBV7-2; clone_size: .; cdr3_aa: CASSLSRGQYF
v_call: TRBV2; clone_size: .; cdr3_aa: CATGQGVHEQYF
v_call: TRBV7-9; clone_size: once; cdr3_aa: CASSPAGQDTSYEQYF
v_call: TRBV28; clone_size: few; cdr3_aa: CASKRVYNEQFF
v_call: TRBV27; clone_size: .; cdr3_aa: CASSFHLIPPDTQYF
v_call: TRBV7-2; clone_size: .; cdr3_aa: CASSLLGTHGTDTQYF
v_call: TRBV28; clone_size: .; cdr3_aa: CASRKTVRANSPLHF
v_call: TRBV27; clone_size: .; cdr3_aa: CASKRGSSYNSPLHF
v_call: TRBV18; clone_size: once; cdr3_aa: CASSSRDRGLRETQYF
v_call: TRBV2; clone_size: .; cdr3_aa: CASSETYSYEQYF
v_call: TRBV10-2; clone_size: .; cdr3_aa: CASSVQGKYGYTF
v_call: TRBV5-1; clone_size: .; cdr3_aa: CASSPGQTQDSYNEQFF
v_call: TRBV28; clone_size: .; cdr3_aa: CASSRVSQPQHF
v_call: TRBV10-3; clone_size: .; cdr3_aa: CAISEYTSGYNEQFF
v_call: TRBV15; clone_size: .; cdr3_aa: CATSRGSSGADYEQYF
v_call: TRBV30; clone_size: .; cdr3_aa: CAWDSFGEQFF
v_call: TRBV6-5; clone_size: few; cdr3_aa: CASSRPYQPQHF
v_call: TRBV7-9; clone_size: few; cdr3_aa: CASSPGAVSNTGELFF
v_call: TRBV10-3; clone_size: .; cdr3_aa: CAISESSGQGYQPQHF
v_call: TRBV5-1; clone_size: .; cdr3_aa: CASSSAGTYYNEQFF
v_call: TRBV6-5; clone_size: .; cdr3_aa: CASSYSGTGPGYGYTF
v_call: TRBV11-2; clone_size: .; cdr3_aa: CASRRAGDGNTEAFF
v_call: TRBV27; clone_size: .; cdr3_aa: CASSLSRNEQFF
v_call: TRBV28; clone_size: .; cdr3_aa: CASGESVVNQPQHF
v_call: TRBV5-1; clone_size: .; cdr3_aa: CASSLARDLETDTQYF
v_call: TRBV16; clone_size: .; cdr3_aa: CASSLQGQNYGYTF
v_call: TRBV5-1; clone_size: .; cdr3_aa: CASSEGGQGNQPQHF
v_call: TRBV24-1; clone_size: .; cdr3_aa: CATSDGTGQYSSDPNNEQFF
v_call: TRBV19; clone_size: .; cdr3_aa: CASSMQYGGESYTF